The clone carrying this T cell receptor (beta chain) has just a few counts. Then a second PCR, running about 7 to 11 cycles, was carried out with a sample-barcoded 5' primer and a J-beta primer mix. Via MiXCR, TCRdb re-called the 5' RACE reads, giving one row per CDR3 protein. The sample yields some 730,000 distinct CDR3 sequences, 22% seen once. The data derive from a study of blood T cells in healthy people across ages. V was clipped by 0 bases and J by 3 bases; unmatched bases: 10. Germline V gives CDR1 DFQATT, CDR2 SNEGSKA (reference sequence). The CDR3 has 16 residues. The V and J genes are TRBV20-1 and TRBJ2-5, with 7 nucleotides matching TRBD2. The receptor comes from a man in his 70s in good health. The sequencing sample was made of blood. The CDR3 here is CSARDDGSGYKETQYF. CDR3 nucleotides: TGCAGTGCTAGAGACGATGGTAGCGGGTATAAAGAGACCCAGTACTTC.